One and the same sample provided the 32 T cell receptor beta chains below, sequenced in a study of cytomegalovirus exposure and HLA in healthy donors. The PCR contained 60 Vbeta and 13 Jbeta primers. Only in-frame clones appear in the TCRdb table, and some are missing; sequencing was by immunoSEQ multiplex PCR. Of 150,000 to 200,000 clones detected, 77% appear once; the ten largest clones hold about 1.4%. The specimen was PBMCs. Receptors originate from a woman in her twenties or thirties in good health and CMV-seropositive.

The chain is built from TRBV12-1 and TRBJ2-1; the D call TRBD2 from the table was never checked on the DNA. TRBV12-1 constitutes a pseudogene. The length of the CDR3 is 15 residues. The CDR3 protein is CASSPLAGPYNEQFF. DNA for the CDR3: TGTGCCAGCAGTCCACTAGCGGGACCGTACAATGAGCAGTTCTTC.

The chain couples TRBV28 to TRBJ2-7; tentative D call: TRBD1 (7 bases). Germline CDR1 and CDR2: MDHEN and SYDVKM. The CDR3 totals 15 residues. Trimming cost V 5 bases and J 1 base, with 15 bases left between them. CDR3 coding DNA: TGTGCCAGCAGTACCGCGGGACAGCGTTCCTACGAGCAGTACTTC. Translation: CASSTAGQRSYEQYF.

This chain connects TRBV5-4 to TRBJ2-3; TRBD1 is a possible D gene (6 bases). The CDR3 is made up of 14 amino acids. CDR1 and CDR2 (germline): SGHNT, YYREEE (reference sequence). V gave up 4 bases and J gave up 5 bases, with 14 bases separating them. The DNA of the CDR3 is TGTGCCAGCAGCCCCAGGGGTGTGGGAGATACGCAGTATTTT. It yields the protein CASSPRGVGDTQYF.

A single count supports this clone. This chain uses TRBV5-1 with TRBJ2-7; TRBD2 agrees at 9 bases. Germline V CDR1 and CDR2: SGHRS, YFSETQ. CDR3 length: 14 amino acids. The junction had 5 bases not matched to a gene; V was cut back by 4 bases and J by 3 bases. The CDR3 sequence: CASSRTSEYYEQYF. In nucleotides, the CDR3 is TGCGCCAGCAGCCGGACTAGCGAGTACTACGAGCAGTACTTC.

J is TRBJ2-7 and V is TRBV7-6; the match to TRBD2 covers 7 bases. Trimming removed 0 bases from V and 7 bases from J; junction bases left unmatched: 9. The CDR3 has 15 residues. Germline lookup yields CDR1 SGHVS and CDR2 FNYEAQ. This CDR3 reads CASSLAASGTGEQYF. DNA for the CDR3: TGTGCCAGCAGCTTAGCGGCTAGCGGCACGGGAGAGCAGTACTTC.

J is TRBJ2-1 and V is TRBV5-4, with 10 bases matching TRBD2. Trimming cost V 3 bases and J 4 bases; bases outside gene matches: 4. Germline V gene lookup returns CDR1 SGHNT and CDR2 YYREEE (reference sequence). The CDR3 extends over 15 amino acids. CDR3 sequence reads: CASSSGLAVYNEQFF. The DNA of the CDR3 is TGTGCCAGCAGCTCCGGACTAGCGGTTTACAATGAGCAGTTCTTC.

The CDR3 nucleotides are TGTGCCAGCAGTTCCGGGACAGGGAACCCCACAGATACGCAGTATTTT. Translation gives CASSSGTGNPTDTQYF. The rearrangement joins TRBV6-5 to TRBJ2-3, with 9 nucleotides matching TRBD1. The CDR3 runs to 16 residues. The J segment lost 2 bases and the V segment lost 4 bases, leaving 7 bases of the junction unmatched. Germline CDR1 MNHEY, CDR2 SVGAGI.

The chain has TRBV5-1 and TRBJ2-3; D is undetermined. CDR1 is SGHRS and CDR2 is YFSETQ in the germline V gene. The CDR3 is 16 residues long. The V and J ends lost 0 bases and 0 bases respectively, with 11 bases between them. The CDR3 DNA sequence: TGCGCCAGCAGCTTGGGGCAGATCGTTAGCACAGATACGCAGTATTTT. This sequence encodes CASSLGQIVSTDTQYF.

For the CDR3, the DNA is TGTGCCAGCAGTTATTCTAGCGGGAGCCTCTCCTACGAGCAGTACTTC. This encodes CASSYSSGSLSYEQYF. The chain combines TRBV6-5 with TRBJ2-7; 10 nucleotides agree with TRBD2. The length of the CDR3 is 16 residues. The J segment lost 0 bases and the V segment lost 3 bases, leaving 5 bases of the junction unmatched. The germline CDR1 and CDR2 sequences are MNHEY and SVGAGI.

The genes are TRBV11-3 and TRBJ2-1; no clear D gene. Trimming shortened V by 5 bases and J by 0 bases, and 11 bases separated the two germline ends. Germline CDR1 and CDR2: SGHNT and YENEEA. CDR3 length: 15 amino acids. CDR3 DNA sequence: TGTGCCAGCAGCCGCCTATTTAGCTCCTACAATGAGCAGTTCTTC. Protein sequence: CASSRLFSSYNEQFF. The entire variable domain, with the rest obtained from reference TRBV11-3 and TRBJ2-1, is as follows: EAGVVQSPRYKIIEKKQPVAFWCNPISGHNTLYWYLQNLGQGPELLIRYENEEAVDDSQLPKDRFSAERLKGVDSTLKIQPAELGDSAVYLCASSRLFSSYNEQFFGPGTRLTVL.

The chain employs TRBV7-6 and TRBJ2-1; 14 bases agree with TRBD2. After removal of 4 bases from V and 9 bases from J, the junction contained 5 bases not matched to a gene. This CDR3 is 15 amino acids long. Per the germline V gene, CDR1 is SGHVS and CDR2 is FNYEAQ. CDR3 DNA sequence: TGTGCCAGCAGCTCCGGGACTAGCGGGAGAAGTGAGCAGTTCTTC. This sequence encodes CASSSGTSGRSEQFF.

The chain links TRBV20-1 to TRBJ1-2, with D perhaps matching TRBD1 (6 bases). V lost 4 bases to trimming and J lost 5 bases, with 8 bases between them. CDR1 and CDR2 (germline): DFQATT, SNEGSKA (reference sequence). The length of the CDR3 is 11 residues. Here the CDR3 DNA reads TGCAGTGCTACCACAGGGTATGGCTACACCTTC. Residues: CSATTGYGYTF.

The genes are TRBV28 and TRBJ1-1; maybe TRBD1 (5 bases). Germline CDR1 and CDR2: MDHEN and SYDVKM. The CDR3 loop spans 16 amino acids. V lost 4 bases and J lost 0, with 15 bases in between. CDR3 sequence reads: CASSSIRKGLNTEAFF. DNA of the CDR3: TGTGCCAGCAGTTCTATTCGAAAGGGGCTGAACACTGAAGCTTTCTTT.

This clone was seen a single time. The chain carries TRBV27 and TRBJ1-2, with TRBD1 matching 8 bases. V shed 8 bases and J 8 bases; nucleotides not matched to a gene: 25. In germline, CDR1 is MNHEY, CDR2 SMNVEV (reference sequence). This CDR3 is built from 18 residues. This CDR3 reads CASGPAYRDRFDRRGYTF. The CDR3 DNA reads as TGTGCCAGCGGCCCCGCCTACCGGGACAGGTTTGATCGCCGGGGCTACACCTTC.

In nucleotides, the CDR3 is TGTGCCAGCAGCCTCGACTTGGGCACAGATACGCAGTATTTT. This gives the protein CASSLDLGTDTQYF. This chain joins TRBV11-2 and TRBJ2-3, with D unclear. CDR1 is SGHAT, CDR2 FQNNGV, per germline. CDR3 length equals 14 residues. The germline V and J ends were trimmed by 5 bases and 1 base, with 10 bases remaining between them.

This clone was picked up a small number of times. The chain joins TRBV5-1 to TRBJ2-7, with 7 bases lining up with TRBD2. The CDR3 covers 12 residues. Germline CDR1 SGHRS, CDR2 YFSETQ. CDR3 coding DNA: TGCGGGTCACGGGGAGGGCCCAACGAGCAGTACTTC. Translation: CGSRGGPNEQYF.

The chain recombines TRBV30 with TRBJ1-1; 7 nucleotides line up with TRBD1. In germline, CDR1 is GTSNPN, CDR2 SVGIG (reference sequence). This CDR3 is 13 amino acids long. The V gene end was trimmed by 0 bases and the J gene end by 10 bases; junction bases not matched to a gene: 8. The chain's CDR3 is CAWSVGGGSGAFF. The CDR3 DNA reads TGTGCCTGGAGTGTAGGAGGGGGCTCAGGAGCTTTCTTT.

The rearrangement joins TRBV19 to TRBJ2-2; 9 positions match TRBD1. The CDR3 loop spans 14 amino acids. V lost 6 bases and J lost 8; bases outside the gene matches: 7. CDR1 is LNHDA and CDR2 is SQIVND in the germline V gene (reference sequence). CDR3 in DNA: TGTGCCAGTAGGGTGGACAGGGGTGCGGGGGAGCTGTTTTTT. Protein sequence: CASRVDRGAGELFF.

The gene calls are TRBV4-1 and TRBJ2-2; 12 positions agree with TRBD2. CDR3 length: 18 amino acids. The V gene's germline CDR1 is MGHRA and CDR2 YSYEKL. J was trimmed by 7 bases and V by 0 bases; bases with no gene match: 9. CDR3 coding DNA: TGCGCCAGCAGCCAAGAGGATCTAGCGGGAGGGCCGAACGGGGAGCTGTTTTTT. It translates to CASSQEDLAGGPNGELFF.

The chain links TRBV28 to TRBJ1-1, with 10 positions matching TRBD1. Germline V CDR1 and CDR2: MDHEN, SYDVKM. After removal of 4 bases from V and 8 bases from J, the junction contained 7 bases not matched to a gene. The CDR3 runs 14 residues. The CDR3 reads CASSSYGQGEEAFF. The CDR3 region has the DNA TGTGCCAGCAGTTCCTATGGACAGGGGGAGGAAGCTTTCTTT.

In DNA, the CDR3 is TGCAGCGTATGGCTAGCCAAGGCGTCTGGGGCCAACGTCCTGACTTTC. This sequence encodes CSVWLAKASGANVLTF. The rearrangement uses TRBV29-1 and TRBJ2-6; TRBD2 is a possible D gene (5 bases). Germline loops: CDR1 SQVTM, CDR2 ANQGSEA. This CDR3 region has 16 residues. V lost 6 bases, J lost 1 base, and 16 bases lay in between.

V gene TRBV5-3 combines with J gene TRBJ2-2, with a tentative D call TRBD2 (6 bases). TRBV5-3 qualifies as an ORF whose function is uncertain. Trimming removed 4 bases from V and 5 bases from J, with 15 bases in between. The CDR3 runs 15 residues. CDR3 nucleotide sequence: TGTGCCAGAAGCCCGGTCCCAGGGAGGACCGGGGAGCTGTTTTTT. As protein: CARSPVPGRTGELFF.

This chain links TRBV5-1 with TRBJ2-4; the match to TRBD1 covers 9 bases. J was trimmed by 3 bases and V by 7 bases; bases with no gene match: 8. From germline, CDR1 is SGHRS and CDR2 YFSETQ. CDR3 size: 15 residues. CDR3 DNA: TGCGCCAGCCGGACAGGGGATGTCGGCAAAAACATTCAGTACTTC. Amino acid sequence: CASRTGDVGKNIQYF.

The chain is built from TRBV5-8 and TRBJ1-2; D is possibly TRBD1 (5 bases). V lost 4 bases and J lost 0, with 7 bases in between. Germline-derived CDR1 and CDR2 are SGHTS and YDEGEE. The CDR3 has 13 amino acids. CDR3 DNA: TGTGCCAGCAGCCGGGGGTCTAACTATGGCTACACCTTC. Translating it yields CASSRGSNYGYTF.

This chain joins TRBV5-6 and TRBJ2-1; 7 bases align to TRBD2. J was trimmed by 0 bases and V by 0 bases; bases with no gene match: 9. CDR1 is SGHDT and CDR2 is YYEEEE in the germline V gene. The CDR3 extends over 18 amino acids. As DNA, the CDR3 is TGTGCCAGCAGCTTGGGTGGGCTAGCGGTAAGCTCCTACAATGAGCAGTTCTTC. Translating gives CASSLGGLAVSSYNEQFF.

V gene TRBV7-7 combines with J gene TRBJ2-2, with a tentative D call TRBD1 (6 bases). This CDR3 is built from 16 residues. V lost 5 bases, J lost 0 bases, and 13 bases lay in between. Germline V gives CDR1 SSHAT, CDR2 FNYEAQ (reference sequence). CDR3 sequence: CASSVTRQANTGELFF. Written as DNA, the CDR3 is TGTGCCAGCAGCGTCACGAGACAGGCGAACACCGGGGAGCTGTTTTTT.

This clone appeared a single time. This chain connects TRBV29-1 to TRBJ2-1; 10 bases align to TRBD2. Trimming removed 7 bases from V and 7 bases from J; junction bases left unmatched: 7. Germline V gene lookup returns CDR1 SQVTM and CDR2 ANQGSEA. The CDR3 length is 13 residues. In DNA form, the CDR3 reads TGCAGCGCAGGACTAGCGGCTAAGAATGAGCAGTTCTTC. Protein: CSAGLAAKNEQFF.

This sequence joins TRBV7-9 and TRBJ1-2, with 7 nucleotides matching TRBD1. The CDR3 totals 14 residues. J was trimmed by 3 bases and V by 5 bases; bases with no gene match: 6. Germline V gene data show CDR1 as SEHNR and CDR2 as FQNEAQ (reference sequence). As DNA, the CDR3 is TGTGCCAGCAGCCACCTCAGGGGGGACTATGGCTACACCTTC. Its translation: CASSHLRGDYGYTF. Full variable domain (rest looked up from reference TRBV7-9 and TRBJ1-2): DTGVSQNPRHKITKRGQNVTFRCDPISEHNRLYWYRQTLGQGPEFLTYFQNEAQLEKSRLLSDRFSAERPKGSFSTLEIQRTEQGDSAMYLCASSHLRGDYGYTFGSGTRLTVV.

This chain connects TRBV11-3 to TRBJ2-5, with TRBD2 matching 7 bases. The V gene end was trimmed by 7 bases and the J gene end by 5 bases; junction bases not matched to a gene: 13. Germline V CDR1 and CDR2: SGHNT, YENEEA. This CDR3 is built from 15 residues. DNA of the CDR3: TGTGCCAGCACCGCGGTGGCGGGAGTTTACGAGACCCAGTACTTC. Its translation: CASTAVAGVYETQYF.

CDR3 in amino acids: CASSPHTGSSGNTIYF. The CDR3 coding sequence is TGTGCCAGCAGTCCACATACAGGGAGCTCTGGAAACACCATATATTTT. V usage is TRBV28 and J usage is TRBJ1-3, with D possibly TRBD1 on 6 matching bases. Germline-derived CDR1 and CDR2 are MDHEN and SYDVKM. V was shortened by 5 bases and J by 0 bases, with 14 bases between the two germline ends. This CDR3 region has 16 residues.

The genes are TRBV4-1 and TRBJ2-1; the match to TRBD2 covers 10 bases. The CDR3 runs to 18 residues. Germline CDR1 and CDR2: MGHRA and YSYEKL. The V and J ends lost 4 bases and 0 bases, in that order; junction bases with no gene match: 9. CDR3: CASSPTSGFPVSYNEQFF. The DNA for the CDR3 is TGCGCCAGCAGCCCGACTAGCGGGTTCCCAGTCTCCTACAATGAGCAGTTCTTC.

This chain joins TRBV11-2 and TRBJ2-2; TRBD2 aligns across 8 bases. The CDR3 contains 17 residues. From germline, CDR1 is SGHAT and CDR2 FQNNGV. J was trimmed by 4 bases and V by 0 bases; bases with no gene match: 7. CDR3 residues: CASSLDTAGGATGELFF. The CDR3 DNA follows: TGTGCCAGCAGCTTAGATACGGCGGGAGGAGCCACCGGGGAGCTGTTTTTT.